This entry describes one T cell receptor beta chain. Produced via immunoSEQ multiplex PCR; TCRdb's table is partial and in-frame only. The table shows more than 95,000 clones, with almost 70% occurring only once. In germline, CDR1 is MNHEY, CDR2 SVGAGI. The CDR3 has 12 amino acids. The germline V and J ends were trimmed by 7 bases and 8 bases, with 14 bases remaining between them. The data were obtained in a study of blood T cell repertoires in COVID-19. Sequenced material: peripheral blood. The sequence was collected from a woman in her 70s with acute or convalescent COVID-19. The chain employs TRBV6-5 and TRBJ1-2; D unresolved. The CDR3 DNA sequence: TGTGCCAGCACATACGATGGGAGCGGCTACACCTTC. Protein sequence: CASTYDGSGYTF.